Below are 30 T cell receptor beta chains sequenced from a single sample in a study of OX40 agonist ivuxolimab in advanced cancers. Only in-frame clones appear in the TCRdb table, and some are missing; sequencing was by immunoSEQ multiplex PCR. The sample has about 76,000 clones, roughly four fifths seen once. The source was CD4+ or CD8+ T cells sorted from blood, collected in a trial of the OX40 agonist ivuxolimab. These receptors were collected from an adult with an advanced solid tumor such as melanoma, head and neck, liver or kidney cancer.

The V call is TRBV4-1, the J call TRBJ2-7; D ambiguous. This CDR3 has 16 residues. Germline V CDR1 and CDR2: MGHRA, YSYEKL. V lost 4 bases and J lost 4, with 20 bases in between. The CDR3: CASSLGRHADGYEQYF. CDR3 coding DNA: TGCGCCAGCAGCCTGGGCCGGCATGCGGATGGGTACGAGCAGTACTTC.

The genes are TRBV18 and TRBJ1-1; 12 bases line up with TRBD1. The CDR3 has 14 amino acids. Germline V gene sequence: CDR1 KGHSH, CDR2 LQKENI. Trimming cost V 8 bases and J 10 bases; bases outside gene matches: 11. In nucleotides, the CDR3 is TGTGCCAGCGACACCGGGACAGGGGGCCTAGGAGCTTTCTTT. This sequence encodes CASDTGTGGLGAFF.

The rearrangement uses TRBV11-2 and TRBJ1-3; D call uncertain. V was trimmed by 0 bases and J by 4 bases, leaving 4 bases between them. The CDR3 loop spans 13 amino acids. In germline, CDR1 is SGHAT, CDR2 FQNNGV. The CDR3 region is CASSLESGNTIYF. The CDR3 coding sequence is TGTGCCAGCAGCTTAGAATCGGGAAACACCATATATTTT.

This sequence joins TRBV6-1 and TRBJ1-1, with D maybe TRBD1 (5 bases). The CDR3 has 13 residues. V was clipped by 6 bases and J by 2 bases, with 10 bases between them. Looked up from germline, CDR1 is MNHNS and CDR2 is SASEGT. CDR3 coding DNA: TGTGCCAGCAGCGGGACGAGTAACACTGAAGCTTTCTTT. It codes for CASSGTSNTEAFF.

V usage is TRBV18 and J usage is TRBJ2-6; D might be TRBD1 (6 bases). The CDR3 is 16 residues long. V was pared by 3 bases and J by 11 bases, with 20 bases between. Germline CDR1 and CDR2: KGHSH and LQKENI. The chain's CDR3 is CASSPGAGAVSDVLTF. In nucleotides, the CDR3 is TGTGCCAGCTCACCTGGGGCAGGGGCAGTGTCAGACGTCCTGACTTTC.

In nucleotides, the CDR3 is TGCGCCAGCAGCCGTGGGCACTCTGGAAACACCATATATTTT. Translation: CASSRGHSGNTIYF. The chain carries TRBV4-1 and TRBJ1-3; D gene ambiguous. Germline V gene lookup returns CDR1 MGHRA and CDR2 YSYEKL. V lost 4 bases and J 0 bases, leaving 7 bases between the germline ends. CDR3 length equals 14 residues.

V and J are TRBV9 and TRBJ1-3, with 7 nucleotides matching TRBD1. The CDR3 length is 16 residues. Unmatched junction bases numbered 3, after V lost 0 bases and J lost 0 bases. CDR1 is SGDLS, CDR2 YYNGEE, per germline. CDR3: CASSVAGGYSGNTIYF. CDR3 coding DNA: TGTGCCAGCAGCGTAGCAGGGGGTTACTCTGGAAACACCATATATTTT.

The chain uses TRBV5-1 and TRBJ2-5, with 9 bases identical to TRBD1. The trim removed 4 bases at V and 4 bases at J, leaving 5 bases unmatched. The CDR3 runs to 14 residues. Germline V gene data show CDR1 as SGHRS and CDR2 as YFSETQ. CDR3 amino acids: CASSIGTGRETQYF. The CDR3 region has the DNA TGCGCCAGCAGCATTGGGACAGGGAGAGAGACCCAGTACTTC.

The CDR3 is CASSSLRDRGNTIYF. CDR3 coding DNA: TGTGCCAGCAGCTCGCTTAGGGACAGGGGAAACACCATATATTTT. The rearrangement uses TRBV11-2 and TRBJ1-3, with TRBD1 matching 8 bases. The CDR3 length is 15 residues. V shed 4 bases and J 4 bases; nucleotides not matched to a gene: 6. CDR1 is SGHAT, CDR2 FQNNGV, per germline.

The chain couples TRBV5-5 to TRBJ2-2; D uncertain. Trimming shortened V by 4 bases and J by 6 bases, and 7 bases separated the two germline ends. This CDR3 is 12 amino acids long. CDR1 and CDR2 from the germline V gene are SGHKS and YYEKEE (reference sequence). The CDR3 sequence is CASSPSPGELFF. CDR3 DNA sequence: TGTGCCAGCAGCCCGTCGCCCGGGGAGCTGTTTTTT. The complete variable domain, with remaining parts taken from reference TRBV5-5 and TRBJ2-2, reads DAGVTQSPTHLIKTRGQQVTLRCSPISGHKSVSWYQQVLGQGPQFIFQYYEKEERGRGNFPDRFSARQFPNYSSELNVNALLLGDSALYLCASSPSPGELFFGEGSRLTVL.

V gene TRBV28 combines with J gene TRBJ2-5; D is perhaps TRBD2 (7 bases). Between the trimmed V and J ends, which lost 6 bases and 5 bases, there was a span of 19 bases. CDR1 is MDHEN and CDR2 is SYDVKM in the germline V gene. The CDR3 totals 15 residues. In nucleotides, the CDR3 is TGTGCCAGCAGCGAACCGGGACACGGGAGGGAGACCCAGTACTTC. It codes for CASSEPGHGRETQYF.

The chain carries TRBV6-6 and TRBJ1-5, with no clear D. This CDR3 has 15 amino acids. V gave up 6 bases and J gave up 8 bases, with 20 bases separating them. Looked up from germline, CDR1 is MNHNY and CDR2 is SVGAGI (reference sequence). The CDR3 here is CASRRSAQGKEPQHF. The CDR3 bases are TGTGCCAGCAGACGGTCCGCACAAGGTAAAGAGCCCCAGCATTTT.

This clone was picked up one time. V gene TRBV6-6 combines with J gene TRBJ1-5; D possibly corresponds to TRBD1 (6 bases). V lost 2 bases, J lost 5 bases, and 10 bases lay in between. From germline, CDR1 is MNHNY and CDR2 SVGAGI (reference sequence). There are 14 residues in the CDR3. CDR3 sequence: CASSYTGQHQPQHF. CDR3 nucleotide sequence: TGTGCCAGCAGTTACACAGGGCAACATCAGCCCCAGCATTTT.

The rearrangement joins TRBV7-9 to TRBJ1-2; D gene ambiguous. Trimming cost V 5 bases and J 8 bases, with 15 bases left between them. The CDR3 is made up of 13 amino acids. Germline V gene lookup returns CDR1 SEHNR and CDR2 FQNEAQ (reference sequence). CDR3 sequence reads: CASSTSTGSGYTF. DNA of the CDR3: TGTGCCAGCAGCACCAGTACTGGGAGCGGCTACACCTTC.

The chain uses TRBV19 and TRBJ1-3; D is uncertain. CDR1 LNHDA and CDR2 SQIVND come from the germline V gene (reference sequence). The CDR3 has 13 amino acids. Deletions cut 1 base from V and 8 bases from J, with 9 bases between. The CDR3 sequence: CASSIVPAYTIYF. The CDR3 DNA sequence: TGTGCCAGTAGTATAGTCCCCGCGTACACCATATATTTT.

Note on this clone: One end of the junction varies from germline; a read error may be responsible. The CDR3 bases are TGTGCCAGTAGGGGTTTCGGTAGTGAGGACTACGGGCAGTACTTC. Translation gives CASRGFGSEDYGQYF. This sequence joins TRBV19 and TRBJ2-7; D perhaps matches TRBD2 (6 bases). CDR3 size: 15 residues. CDR1 and CDR2 (germline): LNHDA, SQIVND (reference sequence).

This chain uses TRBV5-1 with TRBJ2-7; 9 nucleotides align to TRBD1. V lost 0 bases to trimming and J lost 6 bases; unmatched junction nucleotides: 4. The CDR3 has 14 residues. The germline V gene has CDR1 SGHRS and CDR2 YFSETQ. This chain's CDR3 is CASSLVQGAGEQYF. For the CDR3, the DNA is TGCGCCAGCAGCTTGGTACAGGGGGCGGGCGAGCAGTACTTC.

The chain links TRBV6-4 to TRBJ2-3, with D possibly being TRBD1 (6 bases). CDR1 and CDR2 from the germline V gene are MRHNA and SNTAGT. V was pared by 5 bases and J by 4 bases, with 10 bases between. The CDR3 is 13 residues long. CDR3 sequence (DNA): TGTGCCAGCAGTTTTGGGGGCGCAGATACGCAGTATTTT. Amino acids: CASSFGGADTQYF.

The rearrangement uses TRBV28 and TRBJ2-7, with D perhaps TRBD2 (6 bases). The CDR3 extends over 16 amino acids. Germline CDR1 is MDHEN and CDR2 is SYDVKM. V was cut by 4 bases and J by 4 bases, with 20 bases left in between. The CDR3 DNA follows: TGTGCCAGCAGTTCTAGCATCCGGGGGTCCCCTTACGAGCAGTACTTC. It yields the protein CASSSSIRGSPYEQYF.

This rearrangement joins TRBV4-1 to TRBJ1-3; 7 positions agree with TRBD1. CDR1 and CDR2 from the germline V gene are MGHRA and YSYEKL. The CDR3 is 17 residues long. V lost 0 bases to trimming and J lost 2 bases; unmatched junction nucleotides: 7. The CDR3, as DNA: TGCGCCAGCAGCCAAGAAGGAGGACAGGATCCTGGAAACACCATATATTTT. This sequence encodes CASSQEGGQDPGNTIYF.

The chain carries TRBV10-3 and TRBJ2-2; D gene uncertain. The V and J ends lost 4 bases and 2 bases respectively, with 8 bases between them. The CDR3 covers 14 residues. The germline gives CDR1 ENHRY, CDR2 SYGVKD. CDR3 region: CAISVDPNTGELFF. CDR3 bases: TGTGCCATCAGTGTAGACCCTAACACCGGGGAGCTGTTTTTT.

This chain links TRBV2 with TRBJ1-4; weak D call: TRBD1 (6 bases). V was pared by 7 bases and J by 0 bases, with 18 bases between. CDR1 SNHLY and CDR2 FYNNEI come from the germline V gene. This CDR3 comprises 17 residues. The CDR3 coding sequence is TGTGCCAGCATTAAGTGGACAGTAGTTGCAACTAATGAAAAACTGTTTTTT. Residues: CASIKWTVVATNEKLFF.

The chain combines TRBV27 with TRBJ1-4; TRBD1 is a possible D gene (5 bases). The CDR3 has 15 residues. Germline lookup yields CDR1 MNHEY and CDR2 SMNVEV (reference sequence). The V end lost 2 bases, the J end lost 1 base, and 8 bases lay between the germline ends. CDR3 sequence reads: CASSLIQGTNEKLFF. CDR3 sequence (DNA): TGTGCCAGCAGTTTAATTCAGGGAACTAATGAAAAACTGTTTTTT.

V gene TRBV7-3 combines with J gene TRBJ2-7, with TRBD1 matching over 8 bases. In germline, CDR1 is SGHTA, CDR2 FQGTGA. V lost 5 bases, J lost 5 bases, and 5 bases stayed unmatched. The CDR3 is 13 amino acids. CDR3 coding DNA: TGTGCCAGCAGCGGAGCAGGGGGCGACGAGCAGTACTTC. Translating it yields CASSGAGGDEQYF.

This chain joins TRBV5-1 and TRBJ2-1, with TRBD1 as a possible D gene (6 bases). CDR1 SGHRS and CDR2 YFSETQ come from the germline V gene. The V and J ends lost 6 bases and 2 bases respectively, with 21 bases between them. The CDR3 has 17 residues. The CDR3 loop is CASNPDFRGATYNEQFF. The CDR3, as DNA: TGCGCCAGCAACCCAGACTTCAGGGGCGCTACCTACAATGAGCAGTTCTTC.

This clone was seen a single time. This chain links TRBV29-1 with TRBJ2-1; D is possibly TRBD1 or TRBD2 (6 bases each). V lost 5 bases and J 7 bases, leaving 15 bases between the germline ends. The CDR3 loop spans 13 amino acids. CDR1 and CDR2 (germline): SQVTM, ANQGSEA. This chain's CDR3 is CSVFLRGGNEQFF. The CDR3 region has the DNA TGCAGCGTTTTCCTCAGGGGAGGAAATGAGCAGTTCTTC.

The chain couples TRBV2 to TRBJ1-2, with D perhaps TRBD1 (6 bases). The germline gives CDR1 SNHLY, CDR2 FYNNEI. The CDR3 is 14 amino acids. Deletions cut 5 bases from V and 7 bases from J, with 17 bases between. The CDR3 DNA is TGTGCCAGCAGTCAACAGGGCCCTCCGCCTGGCTACACCTTC. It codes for CASSQQGPPPGYTF. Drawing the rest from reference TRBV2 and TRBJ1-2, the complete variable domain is EPEVTQTPSHQVTQMGQEVILRCVPISNHLYFYWYRQILGQKVEFLVSFYNNEISEKSEIFDDQFSVERPDGSNFTLKIRSTKLEDSAMYFCASSQQGPPPGYTFGSGTRLTVV.

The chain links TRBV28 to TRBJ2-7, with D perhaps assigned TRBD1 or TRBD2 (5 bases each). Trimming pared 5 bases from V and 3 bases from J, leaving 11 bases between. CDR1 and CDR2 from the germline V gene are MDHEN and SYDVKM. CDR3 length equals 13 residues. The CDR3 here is CASSPGLDYEQYF. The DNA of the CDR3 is TGTGCCAGCAGTCCGGGGCTCGACTACGAGCAGTACTTC. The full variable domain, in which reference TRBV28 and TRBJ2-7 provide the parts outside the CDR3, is DVKVTQSSRYLVKRTGEKVFLECVQDMDHENMFWYRQDPGLGLRLIYFSYDVKMKEKGDIPEGYSVSREKKERFSLILESASTNQTSMYLCASSPGLDYEQYFGPGTRLTVT.

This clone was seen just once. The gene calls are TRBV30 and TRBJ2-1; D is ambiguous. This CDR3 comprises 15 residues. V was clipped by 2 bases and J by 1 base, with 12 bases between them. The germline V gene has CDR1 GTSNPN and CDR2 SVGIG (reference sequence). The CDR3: CAWSLGRLSYNEQFF. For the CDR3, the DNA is TGTGCCTGGAGTTTAGGACGATTATCCTACAATGAGCAGTTCTTC.

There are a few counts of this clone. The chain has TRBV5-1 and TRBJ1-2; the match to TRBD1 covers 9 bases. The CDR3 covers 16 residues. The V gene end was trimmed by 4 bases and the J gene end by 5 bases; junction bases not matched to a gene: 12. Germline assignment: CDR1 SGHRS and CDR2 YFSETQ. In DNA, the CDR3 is TGCGCCAGCAGCACGGGGACAGGGAATACGGCATATGGCTACACCTTC. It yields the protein CASSTGTGNTAYGYTF.